Shown below are 9 T cell receptor beta chains from a single sample sequenced in a study of graft-versus-host responses after intestinal transplantation. Here immunoSEQ multiplex PCR was the method, and the copy in TCRdb shows in-frame clones only, minus some. The sample includes about 90,000 clones, about 93% of them seen just once. Their antigens are not known. Material: unstimulated CD8+ T cells sorted from spleen or lymph node cells, obtained before transplant. The receptors were gathered from a human donor who was the organ donor for an intestinal transplant.

The chain has TRBV29-1 and TRBJ2-7; 12 bases align to TRBD2. The junction had 5 bases not matched to a gene; V was cut back by 1 base and J by 4 bases. CDR1 and CDR2 (germline): SQVTM, ANQGSEA. This CDR3 has 15 residues. The CDR3 reads CSVEGLAGELYEQYF. The CDR3 bases are TGCAGCGTTGAAGGACTAGCGGGAGAATTATACGAGCAGTACTTC.

The CDR3 sequence is CASSLVGGWNGYTF. In DNA, the CDR3 is TGTGCCAGCAGCTTAGTCGGAGGTTGGAATGGCTACACCTTC. This chain links TRBV13 with TRBJ1-2; no clear D gene. The CDR3 is 14 amino acids. Germline V gives CDR1 PRHDT, CDR2 FYEKMQ (reference sequence). The V end was cut by 1 base, the J end by 6 bases, with 12 bases between.

The chain employs TRBV7-9 and TRBJ1-1; D is unresolved. Germline lookup yields CDR1 SEHNR and CDR2 FQNEAQ (reference sequence). The CDR3 contains 12 residues. Trimming stripped 1 base from V and 8 bases from J, with 8 bases between. This CDR3 reads CASSLEAGEAFF. In DNA, the CDR3 is TGTGCCAGCAGCTTAGAGGCGGGAGAAGCTTTCTTT.

The chain is built from TRBV19 and TRBJ2-1, with D tentatively TRBD2 (5 bases). Trimming shortened V by 3 bases and J by 5 bases, and 5 bases separated the two germline ends. The CDR3 is 12 amino acids. CDR1 is LNHDA and CDR2 is SQIVND in the germline V gene (reference sequence). The chain's CDR3 is CASSIGDNEQFF. For the CDR3, the DNA is TGTGCCAGTAGTATCGGGGACAATGAGCAGTTCTTC.

This chain joins TRBV7-9 and TRBJ2-7; 12 bases line up with TRBD1. V shed 5 bases, J shed 10 bases, and the junction held 6 bases outside the gene matches. Germline V lookup: CDR1 SEHNR, CDR2 FQNEAQ (reference sequence). This CDR3 has 13 amino acids. The DNA for the CDR3 is TGTGCCAGCAGCACCGGGACAGGGGGCGACCAGTACTTC. Amino acid sequence: CASSTGTGGDQYF. Full variable domain (remainder filled in from reference TRBV7-9 and TRBJ2-7): DTGVSQNPRHKITKRGQNVTFRCDPISEHNRLYWYRQTLGQGPEFLTYFQNEAQLEKSRLLSDRFSAERPKGSFSTLEIQRTEQGDSAMYLCASSTGTGGDQYFGPGTRLTVT.

This rearrangement joins TRBV28 to TRBJ2-1, with 7 bases matching TRBD2. This CDR3 has 15 residues. CDR1 and CDR2 from the germline V gene are MDHEN and SYDVKM. J lost 4 bases, V lost 4 bases, and 7 bases had no gene match. The chain's CDR3 is CASSSSSGPYNEQFF. In DNA, the CDR3 is TGTGCCAGCAGTTCCTCTAGCGGACCATACAATGAGCAGTTCTTC. Using reference TRBV28 and TRBJ2-1 for the parts outside the CDR3, the full variable domain is DVKVTQSSRYLVKRTGEKVFLECVQDMDHENMFWYRQDPGLGLRLIYFSYDVKMKEKGDIPEGYSVSREKKERFSLILESASTNQTSMYLCASSSSSGPYNEQFFGPGTRLTVL.

CDR3 amino acids: CASSLRGDEQYF. The DNA of the CDR3 is TGCGCCAGCAGCTTGCGGGGGGACGAGCAGTACTTC. The rearrangement joins TRBV5-1 to TRBJ2-7; 7 positions agree with TRBD2. Per the germline V gene, CDR1 is SGHRS and CDR2 is YFSETQ. The V gene end was trimmed by 1 base and the J gene end by 5 bases; junction bases not matched to a gene: 0. The CDR3 loop spans 12 amino acids.

V usage is TRBV2 and J usage is TRBJ2-1; tentatively, D is TRBD2 (6 bases). CDR3 size: 14 residues. V lost 7 bases to trimming and J lost 7 bases, with 17 bases between them. CDR1 and CDR2 from the germline V gene are SNHLY and FYNNEI. CDR3: CASMGGGKSNEQFF. CDR3 nucleotides: TGTGCCAGCATGGGGGGAGGAAAAAGTAATGAGCAGTTCTTC.

This clone appeared once. V gene TRBV30 combines with J gene TRBJ1-5, with D perhaps matching TRBD1 (6 bases). Germline V gives CDR1 GTSNPN, CDR2 SVGIG (reference sequence). Trimming took off 7 bases at V and 3 bases at J, with 10 bases between the two ends. The CDR3 is made up of 12 amino acids. DNA of the CDR3: TGTGCCTATCGACAGGACAATCAGCCCCAGCATTTT. As protein: CAYRQDNQPQHF.